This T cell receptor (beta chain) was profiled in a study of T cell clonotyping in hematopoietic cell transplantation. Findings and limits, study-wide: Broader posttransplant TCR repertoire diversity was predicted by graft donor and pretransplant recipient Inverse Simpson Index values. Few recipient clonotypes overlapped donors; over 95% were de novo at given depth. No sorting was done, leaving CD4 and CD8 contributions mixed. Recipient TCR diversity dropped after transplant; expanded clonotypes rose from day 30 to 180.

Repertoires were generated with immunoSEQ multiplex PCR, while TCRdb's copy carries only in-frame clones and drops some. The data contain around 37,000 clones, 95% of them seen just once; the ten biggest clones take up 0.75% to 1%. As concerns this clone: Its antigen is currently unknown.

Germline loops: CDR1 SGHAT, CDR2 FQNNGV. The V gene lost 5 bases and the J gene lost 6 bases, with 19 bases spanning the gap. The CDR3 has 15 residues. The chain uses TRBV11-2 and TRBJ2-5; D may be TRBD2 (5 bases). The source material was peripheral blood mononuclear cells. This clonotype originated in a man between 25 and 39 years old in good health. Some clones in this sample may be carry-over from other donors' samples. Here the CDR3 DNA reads TGTGCCAGCAGCCCAGAGGACGACTATCCCCAGACCCAGTACTTC. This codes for CASSPEDDYPQTQYF.